The 29 T cell receptor beta chains below were found in one sample sequenced in a study of blood T cell repertoires in COVID-19. Generated by immunoSEQ multiplex PCR, the TCRdb table keeps only in-frame clones and is missing some. The sample lists around 120,000 clones; 88% were seen once. Sequencing was carried out using peripheral blood. These receptors came from a woman aged 45-65 years with active or convalescent COVID-19.

In its sample, this clone was seen once. The rearrangement joins TRBV6-1 to TRBJ1-1, with D possibly being TRBD1 (6 bases). The V end lost 3 bases, the J end lost 5 bases, and 13 bases lay between the germline ends. This CDR3 is built from 14 residues. The V gene's germline CDR1 is MNHNS and CDR2 SASEGT. CDR3 loop: CASSDTGRGTEAFF. The CDR3 coding sequence is TGTGCCAGCAGTGATACAGGGCGGGGGACTGAAGCTTTCTTT.

The V and J genes are TRBV6-1 and TRBJ2-1; perhaps TRBD1 as D (5 bases). CDR1 MNHNS and CDR2 SASEGT come from the germline V gene. V was shortened by 3 bases and J by 5 bases, with 11 bases between the two germline ends. This CDR3 comprises 14 residues. The CDR3 region is CASSDRQRNNEQFF. DNA of the CDR3: TGTGCCAGCAGTGATAGACAGAGGAACAATGAGCAGTTCTTC.

The CDR3 DNA is TGTGCCAGCCTGGCTAGCGGAAAGCTCATTGATGAGCAGTTCTTC. Residues: CASLASGKLIDEQFF. The genes are TRBV2 and TRBJ2-1, with 7 bases that match TRBD2. Trimming took 8 bases from V and 8 from J; bases not matched to a gene: 15. This CDR3 comprises 15 residues. From germline, CDR1 is SNHLY and CDR2 FYNNEI.

V is TRBV28 and J is TRBJ2-7; D gene unclear. Germline V CDR1 and CDR2: MDHEN, SYDVKM. The V end was cut by 6 bases, the J end by 5 bases, with 14 bases between. The CDR3 loop spans 13 amino acids. CDR3: CASRALGPDEQYF. As DNA, the CDR3 is TGTGCCAGCAGAGCCCTTGGGCCGGACGAGCAGTACTTC.

The CDR3 sequence: CASSYYGHPSYEQYF. The CDR3 coding sequence is TGTGCCAGCAGTTACTATGGCCACCCATCCTACGAGCAGTACTTC. The chain is built from TRBV6-2 or TRBV6-3 and TRBJ2-7; D gene ambiguous. Trimming pared 1 base from V and 1 base from J, leaving 11 bases between. The CDR3 runs to 15 residues. CDR1 and CDR2 (germline): MNHEY, SVGEGT.

The chain carries TRBV12-3 or TRBV12-4 and TRBJ1-5; no clear D. The V end lost 6 bases, the J end lost 6 bases, and 9 bases lay between the germline ends. There are 12 residues in the CDR3. CDR3 bases: TGTGCCAGCAGCCGTAGCGGTCAGCCCCAGCATTTT. Translation gives CASSRSGQPQHF.

The chain couples TRBV4-3 to TRBJ2-2; TRBD2 aligns across 10 bases. V lost 2 bases to trimming and J lost 6 bases; unmatched junction nucleotides: 6. The CDR3 spans 16 residues. Germline assignment: CDR1 LGHNA and CDR2 YSLEER. CDR3: CASSQYLAGVSGELFF. The CDR3 region has the DNA TGCGCCAGCAGCCAATATCTAGCGGGAGTATCCGGGGAGCTGTTTTTT.

Concerning this clone: The CDR3 carries no conserved terminal phenylalanine or tryptophan, so it likely arises from a read error. No DNA is shown, since the ends of the CDR3 on it are uncertain; the CDR3 is the one TCRdb lists. The chain carries TRBV2 and TRBJ2-4; the table's TRBD1 call for D was not verified on the DNA. Germline V CDR1 and CDR2: SNHLY, FYNNEI. Counting both end residues, the CDR3 totals 13 amino acids. The CDR3 loop reads CASSEALRGSHRI.

This rearrangement joins TRBV11-2 to TRBJ2-6, with 8 bases identical to TRBD1. J was trimmed by 0 bases and V by 6 bases; bases with no gene match: 10. The germline V gene encodes CDR1 SGHAT and CDR2 FQNNGV. The CDR3 length is 18 residues. In nucleotides, the CDR3 is TGTGCCAGCAGTTACCTCCGGGACAGGAACTCTGGGGCCAACGTCCTGACTTTC. It is translated as CASSYLRDRNSGANVLTF.

This clone came up once. The DNA of the CDR3 is TGTGCCAGCAGCCCAGCAAAAACCTCAACAGGGGGCCAGGGGGCTTTCTTT. It is translated as CASSPAKTSTGGQGAFF. V and J are TRBV5-8 and TRBJ1-1, with 9 nucleotides matching TRBD1. CDR1 is SGHTS and CDR2 is YDEGEE in the germline V gene. V trimming: 4 bases; J trimming: 11 bases; junction bases outside the gene matches: 21. The CDR3 extends over 17 amino acids.

V usage is TRBV20-1 and J usage is TRBJ2-7; TRBD1 agrees at 7 bases. The V and J ends lost 3 bases and 0 bases, in that order; junction bases with no gene match: 8. CDR3 length: 15 amino acids. Germline CDR1 is DFQATT and CDR2 is SNEGSKA (reference sequence). CDR3 sequence reads: CSASSTGTVSYEQYF. CDR3 sequence (DNA): TGCAGTGCTAGTTCTACCGGGACAGTCTCCTACGAGCAGTACTTC.

The chain employs TRBV9 and TRBJ2-1; 9 bases are shared with TRBD2. The germline gives CDR1 SGDLS, CDR2 YYNGEE. CDR3 length equals 15 residues. The J segment lost 11 bases and the V segment lost 0 bases, leaving 9 bases of the junction unmatched. CDR3 in amino acids: CASSVGLAGSLKQFF. CDR3 bases: TGTGCCAGCAGCGTAGGTCTAGCGGGGTCTCTTAAGCAGTTCTTC.

The rearrangement links TRBV29-1 to TRBJ1-2; D is unresolved. Germline V CDR1 and CDR2: SQVTM, ANQGSEA. V was clipped by 3 bases and J by 8 bases, with 10 bases between them. The CDR3 spans 11 residues. CDR3 sequence (DNA): TGCAGCGTTGATAGGGCGGGAGGCTACACCTTC. This codes for CSVDRAGGYTF.

V and J are TRBV28 and TRBJ1-2; D remains unclear. The CDR3 loop spans 12 amino acids. From germline, CDR1 is MDHEN and CDR2 SYDVKM. V was cut by 6 bases and J by 8 bases, with 13 bases left in between. CDR3 in amino acids: CASSSPSRGYTF. CDR3 in DNA: TGTGCCAGCAGCTCCCCTTCCCGGGGCTACACCTTC.

This clone was counted at least ten times. The J gene is TRBJ1-1, the V gene TRBV19; possibly TRBD1 for D (5 bases). Trimming shortened V by 6 bases and J by 0 bases, and 8 bases separated the two germline ends. The CDR3 is 13 residues long. From germline, CDR1 is LNHDA and CDR2 SQIVND (reference sequence). As DNA, the CDR3 is TGTGCCAGTAGGCCGACAGTGAACACTGAAGCTTTCTTT. Its protein product is CASRPTVNTEAFF.

The chain combines TRBV6-1 with TRBJ2-2; possible D gene TRBD2, 6 bases. Deletions cut 2 bases from V and 6 bases from J, with 13 bases between. Germline values: CDR1 MNHNS, CDR2 SASEGT. The CDR3 has 15 residues. The CDR3 here is CASSESSWGAGELFF. Here the CDR3 DNA reads TGTGCCAGCAGTGAAAGTAGTTGGGGGGCCGGGGAGCTGTTTTTT.

The chain carries TRBV4-2 and TRBJ2-7; TRBD2 aligns across 10 bases. Trimming took 0 bases from V and 4 from J; bases not matched to a gene: 3. Per germline, CDR1 LGHNA and CDR2 YNFKEQ. The CDR3 sequence is 15 residues long. The CDR3 here is CASSQESSGSYEQYF. The CDR3 DNA follows: TGTGCCAGCAGCCAAGAATCTAGCGGGAGTTACGAGCAGTACTTC.

The chain is built from TRBV11-1 and TRBJ2-7, with D maybe TRBD2 (5 bases). The CDR3 contains 14 residues. Germline values: CDR1 SGHAT, CDR2 FQDESV (reference sequence). V was shortened by 1 base and J by 1 base, with 8 bases between the two germline ends. The CDR3 here is CASSLGGLSYEQYF. The CDR3 DNA is TGTGCCAGCAGCTTAGGAGGGTTGTCCTACGAGCAGTACTTC.

The gene calls are TRBV9 and TRBJ2-2; D unresolved. V lost 2 bases, J lost 1 base, and 6 bases lay in between. This CDR3 is built from 14 residues. Germline V CDR1 and CDR2: SGDLS, YYNGEE. The chain's CDR3 is CASSVVLNTGELFF. In DNA, the CDR3 is TGTGCCAGCAGCGTCGTGTTGAACACCGGGGAGCTGTTTTTT.

The chain recombines TRBV19 with TRBJ2-3; 12 bases agree with TRBD2. Looked up from germline, CDR1 is LNHDA and CDR2 is SQIVND (reference sequence). The CDR3 sequence is 16 residues long. Unmatched junction bases numbered 6, after V lost 5 bases and J lost 3 bases. The DNA of the CDR3 is TGTGCCAGTAGTCTCCTGACTAGCGGGAGAACAGATACGCAGTATTTT. Amino acid sequence: CASSLLTSGRTDTQYF.

The chain links TRBV9 to TRBJ1-2; no firm D call. Germline V gene lookup returns CDR1 SGDLS and CDR2 YYNGEE. This CDR3 contains 14 residues. The V end lost 0 bases, the J end lost 1 base, and 7 bases lay between the germline ends. The CDR3 is CASSVGTVNYGYTF. CDR3 DNA: TGTGCCAGCAGCGTAGGAACGGTTAACTATGGCTACACCTTC.

The chain is built from TRBV7-3 and TRBJ2-2; 9 nucleotides match TRBD1. The CDR3 loop spans 15 amino acids. V dropped 2 bases and J dropped 5; count of bases not matched to a gene: 3. Germline CDR1 is SGHTA and CDR2 is FQGTGA. This chain's CDR3 is CASSLQGQGTGELFF. CDR3 sequence (DNA): TGTGCCAGCAGCTTACAGGGACAGGGTACCGGGGAGCTGTTTTTT. The full variable domain, in which reference TRBV7-3 and TRBJ2-2 provide the parts outside the CDR3, is GAGVSQTPSNKVTEKGKYVELRCDPISGHTALYWYRQSLGQGPEFLIYFQGTGAADDSGLPNDRFFAVRPEGSVSTLKIQRTERGDSAVYLCASSLQGQGTGELFFGEGSRLTVL.

The J gene is TRBJ1-2, the V gene TRBV5-4, with a possible D match to TRBD1 (5 bases). Trimming took 0 bases from V and 8 from J, leaving 20 bases between them. The CDR3 consists of 16 residues. Germline V gene data show CDR1 as SGHNT and CDR2 as YYREEE (reference sequence). In nucleotides, the CDR3 is TGTGCCAGCAGCTTGGAAACCGGGACTCGCGGAGGGGGCTACACCTTC. This gives the protein CASSLETGTRGGGYTF.

The gene calls are TRBV19 and TRBJ2-1; D may be TRBD1 (6 bases). The CDR3 sequence is 16 residues long. Germline V lookup: CDR1 LNHDA, CDR2 SQIVND (reference sequence). Trimming left V 1 base short and J 10 bases short, with 20 bases between. This CDR3 is CASSIVRGTLSGEQFF. CDR3 coding DNA: TGTGCCAGTAGTATAGTTAGGGGGACCCTCTCGGGGGAGCAGTTCTTC.

This chain joins TRBV4-1 and TRBJ2-1, with 7 bases that match TRBD2. The junction had 10 bases not matched to a gene; V was cut back by 5 bases and J by 3 bases. This CDR3 is built from 16 residues. From germline, CDR1 is MGHRA and CDR2 YSYEKL. The CDR3 loop is CASSTLLAEGYNEQFF. CDR3 coding DNA: TGCGCCAGCAGCACCCTGCTAGCGGAGGGCTACAATGAGCAGTTCTTC.

V is TRBV29-1 and J is TRBJ1-2, with 8 nucleotides matching TRBD1. With 3 bases clipped from V and 4 bases from J, the junction kept 4 bases outside the gene matches. Germline CDR1 SQVTM, CDR2 ANQGSEA. The length of the CDR3 is 13 residues. This CDR3 is CSVDAGQGYGYTF. CDR3 nucleotides: TGCAGCGTTGATGCAGGACAGGGCTATGGCTACACCTTC.

The chain joins TRBV15 to TRBJ2-1; TRBD2 agrees at 11 bases. Germline lookup yields CDR1 LNHNV and CDR2 YYDKDF (reference sequence). The V segment lost 5 bases and the J segment 8 bases; nucleotides outside the gene matches: 11. The CDR3 length is 16 residues. This chain's CDR3 is CATSSFQLAGVYEQFF. As DNA, the CDR3 is TGTGCCACCAGCTCATTCCAACTAGCGGGAGTCTATGAGCAGTTCTTC.

The chain couples TRBV10-3 to TRBJ2-3; D is unresolved. The CDR3 spans 12 residues. CDR1 and CDR2 from the germline V gene are ENHRY and SYGVKD. The V end lost 9 bases, the J end lost 2 bases, and 9 bases lay between the germline ends. CDR3 bases: TGTGCCATGGGCGCTAACACAGATACGCAGTATTTT. It specifies CAMGANTDTQYF.

The chain has TRBV30 and TRBJ1-2; 10 bases are shared with TRBD1. The CDR3 is 17 residues long. CDR1 and CDR2 from the germline V gene are GTSNPN and SVGIG (reference sequence). The ends lost 1 base at V and 4 bases at J; junction bases unmatched: 12. This chain's CDR3 is CAWSDPGQGIYGYGYTF. The CDR3 coding sequence is TGTGCCTGGAGTGATCCGGGACAGGGGATCTATGGCTATGGCTACACCTTC.